The 7 T cell receptor beta chains in this list originate from one sample, sequenced in a study of blood T cell repertoires in COVID-19. Repertoires were generated with immunoSEQ multiplex PCR, while TCRdb's copy carries only in-frame clones and drops some. In the table there are fewer than 600,000 clones, 89% of which are singletons. The sequenced sample consisted of peripheral blood. The origin of the receptors is a man aged 18-30 years with COVID-19, enrolled during active disease.

The rearrangement links TRBV9 to TRBJ1-2; no clear D. With 2 bases removed from V and 7 bases from J, the gap between germline ends came to 12 bases. Germline loops: CDR1 SGDLS, CDR2 YYNGEE. CDR3 length: 13 residues. The CDR3 is CASSVTEGSGYTF. CDR3 in DNA: TGTGCCAGCAGCGTTACAGAGGGATCTGGCTACACCTTC.

This clone was counted a single time. The genes are TRBV6-5 and TRBJ2-4; 10 nucleotides match TRBD1. CDR3 length: 14 amino acids. V lost 7 bases and J lost 8; bases outside the gene matches: 8. Germline lookup yields CDR1 MNHEY and CDR2 SVGAGI. As DNA, the CDR3 is TGTGCCAGCACGACAGGGGGCGGGAAGTACATTCAGTACTTC. This codes for CASTTGGGKYIQYF.

The chain combines TRBV4-1 with TRBJ1-5, with D tentatively TRBD1 (5 bases). This CDR3 is built from 17 residues. Germline V gives CDR1 MGHRA, CDR2 YSYEKL. V was cut by 0 bases and J by 0 bases, with 12 bases left in between. The CDR3: CASSQDIRGDSNQPQHF. In nucleotides, the CDR3 is TGCGCCAGCAGCCAAGATATTAGGGGTGATAGCAATCAGCCCCAGCATTTT.

J is TRBJ2-2 and V is TRBV7-9; D ambiguous. This CDR3 spans 14 amino acids. Germline loops: CDR1 SEHNR, CDR2 FQNEAQ (reference sequence). Trimming shortened V by 2 bases and J by 4 bases, and 8 bases separated the two germline ends. CDR3 in amino acids: CASSLSPGTGELFF. DNA for the CDR3: TGTGCCAGCAGCTTAAGTCCAGGCACCGGGGAGCTGTTTTTT.

The chain recombines TRBV7-3 with TRBJ2-2; tentative D call: TRBD1 (6 bases). This CDR3 is built from 13 residues. The V end lost 8 bases, the J end lost 7 bases, and 14 bases lay between the germline ends. Germline lookup yields CDR1 SGHTA and CDR2 FQGTGA. CDR3 protein: CASQTGQSGELFF. In DNA, the CDR3 is TGTGCCAGCCAAACGGGACAAAGCGGGGAGCTGTTTTTT.

The rearrangement joins TRBV27 to TRBJ2-2; D is perhaps TRBD1 (5 bases). This CDR3 is built from 17 residues. CDR1 is MNHEY and CDR2 is SMNVEV in the germline V gene (reference sequence). Trimming shortened V by 6 bases and J by 0 bases, and 17 bases separated the two germline ends. DNA for the CDR3: TGTGCCAGCAGAACTCGGCTGGGGCAAGCGAACACCGGGGAGCTGTTTTTT. The encoded protein is CASRTRLGQANTGELFF.

The CDR3 sequence is CASAGQGNEKLFF. The CDR3 DNA reads as TGTGCCAGCGCGGGACAGGGTAATGAAAAACTGTTTTTT. The chain joins TRBV2 to TRBJ1-4; TRBD1 aligns across 9 bases. V lost 8 bases, J lost 4 bases, and 2 bases stayed unmatched. The V gene's germline CDR1 is SNHLY and CDR2 FYNNEI. The CDR3 spans 13 residues.